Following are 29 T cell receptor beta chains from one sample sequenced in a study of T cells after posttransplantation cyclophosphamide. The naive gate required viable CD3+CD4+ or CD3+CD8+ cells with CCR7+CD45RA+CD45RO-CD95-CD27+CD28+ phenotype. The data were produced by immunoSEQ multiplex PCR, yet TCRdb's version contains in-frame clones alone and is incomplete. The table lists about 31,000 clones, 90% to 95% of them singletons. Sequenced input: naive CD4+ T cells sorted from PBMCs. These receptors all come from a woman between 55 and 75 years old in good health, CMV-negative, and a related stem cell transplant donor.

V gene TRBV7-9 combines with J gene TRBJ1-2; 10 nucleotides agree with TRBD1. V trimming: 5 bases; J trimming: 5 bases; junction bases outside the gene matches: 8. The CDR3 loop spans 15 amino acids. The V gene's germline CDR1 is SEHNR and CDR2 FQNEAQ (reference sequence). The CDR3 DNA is TGTGCCAGCAGCAGCCGGGACAGGGGAGAATATGGCTACACCTTC. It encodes CASSSRDRGEYGYTF.

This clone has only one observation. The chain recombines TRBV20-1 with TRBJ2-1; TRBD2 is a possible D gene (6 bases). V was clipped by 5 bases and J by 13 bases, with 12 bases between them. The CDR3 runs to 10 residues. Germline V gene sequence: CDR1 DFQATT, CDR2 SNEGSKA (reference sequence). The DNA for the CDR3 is TGCAGTGCTGTACTGCGGGACCAGTTCTTC. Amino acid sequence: CSAVLRDQFF.

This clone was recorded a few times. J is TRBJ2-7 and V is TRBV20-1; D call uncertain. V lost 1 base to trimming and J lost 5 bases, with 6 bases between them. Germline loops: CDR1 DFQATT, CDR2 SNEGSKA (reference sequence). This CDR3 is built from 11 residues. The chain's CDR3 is CSARGPHEQYF. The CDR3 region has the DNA TGCAGTGCTAGAGGGCCCCACGAGCAGTACTTC.

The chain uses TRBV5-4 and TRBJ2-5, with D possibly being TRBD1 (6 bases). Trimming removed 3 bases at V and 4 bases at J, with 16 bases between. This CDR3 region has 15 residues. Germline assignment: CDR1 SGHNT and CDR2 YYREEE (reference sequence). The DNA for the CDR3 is TGTGCCAGCAGCTCGCGCGACAGGTACCTAGAGACCCAGTACTTC. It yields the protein CASSSRDRYLETQYF. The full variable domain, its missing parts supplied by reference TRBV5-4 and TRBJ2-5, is ETGVTQSPTHLIKTRGQQVTLRCSSQSGHNTVSWYQQALGQGPQFIFQYYREEENGRGNFPPRFSGLQFPNYSSELNVNALELDDSALYLCASSSRDRYLETQYFGPGTRLLVL.

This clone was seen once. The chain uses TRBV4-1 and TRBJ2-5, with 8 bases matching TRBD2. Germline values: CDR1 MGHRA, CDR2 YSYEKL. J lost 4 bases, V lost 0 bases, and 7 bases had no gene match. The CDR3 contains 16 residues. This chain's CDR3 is CASSQDGGGPGETQYF. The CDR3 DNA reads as TGCGCCAGCAGCCAAGATGGCGGGGGGCCGGGAGAGACCCAGTACTTC.

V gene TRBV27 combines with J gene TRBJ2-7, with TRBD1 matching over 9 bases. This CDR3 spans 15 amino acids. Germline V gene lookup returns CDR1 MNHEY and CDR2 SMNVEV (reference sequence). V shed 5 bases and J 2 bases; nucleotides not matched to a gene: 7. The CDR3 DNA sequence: TGTGCCAGCAGTCCCCGCCGGGACAGGGCCTACGAGCAGTACTTC. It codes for CASSPRRDRAYEQYF.

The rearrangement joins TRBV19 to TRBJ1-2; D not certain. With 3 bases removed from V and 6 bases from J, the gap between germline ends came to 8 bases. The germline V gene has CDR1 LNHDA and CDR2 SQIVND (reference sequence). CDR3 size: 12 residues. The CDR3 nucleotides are TGTGCCAGTAGTATCGCAGGAAATGGCTACACCTTC. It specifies CASSIAGNGYTF.

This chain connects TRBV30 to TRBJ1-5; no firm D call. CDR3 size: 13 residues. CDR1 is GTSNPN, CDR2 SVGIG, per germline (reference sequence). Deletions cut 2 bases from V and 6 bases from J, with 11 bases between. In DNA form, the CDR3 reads TGTGCCTGGAGTACGCAGTCCAGTCAGCCCCAGCATTTT. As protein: CAWSTQSSQPQHF.

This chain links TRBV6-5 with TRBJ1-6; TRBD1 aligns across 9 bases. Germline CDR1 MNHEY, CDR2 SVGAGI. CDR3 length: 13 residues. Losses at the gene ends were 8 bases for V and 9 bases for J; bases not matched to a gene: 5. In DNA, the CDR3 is TGTGCCAGCCAGACAGGGGGAGTTTCACCCCTCCACTTT. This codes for CASQTGGVSPLHF.

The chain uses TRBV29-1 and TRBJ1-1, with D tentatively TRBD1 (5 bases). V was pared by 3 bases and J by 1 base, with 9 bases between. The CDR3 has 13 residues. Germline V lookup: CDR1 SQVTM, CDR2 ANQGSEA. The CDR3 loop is CSVENGQNTEAFF. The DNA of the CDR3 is TGCAGCGTTGAGAATGGACAGAACACTGAAGCTTTCTTT.

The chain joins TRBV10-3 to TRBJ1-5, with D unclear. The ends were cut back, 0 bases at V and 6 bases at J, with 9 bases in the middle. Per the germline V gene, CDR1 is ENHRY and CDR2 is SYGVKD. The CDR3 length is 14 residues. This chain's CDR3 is CAISESRSAQPQHF. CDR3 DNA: TGTGCCATCAGTGAGTCCAGGTCGGCTCAGCCCCAGCATTTT.

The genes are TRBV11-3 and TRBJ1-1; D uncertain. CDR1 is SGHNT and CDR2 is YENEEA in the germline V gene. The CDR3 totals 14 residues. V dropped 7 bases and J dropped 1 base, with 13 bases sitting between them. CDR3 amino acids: CASINDGENTEAFF. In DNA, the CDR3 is TGTGCCAGCATCAACGACGGGGAGAACACTGAAGCTTTCTTT.

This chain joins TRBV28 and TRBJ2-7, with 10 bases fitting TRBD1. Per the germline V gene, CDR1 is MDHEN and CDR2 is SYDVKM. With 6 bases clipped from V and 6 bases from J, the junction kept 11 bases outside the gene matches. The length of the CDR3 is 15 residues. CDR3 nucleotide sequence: TGTGCCAGCAGCCCTCCGGGACAGGGGCGCTCCGAGCAGTACTTC. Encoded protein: CASSPPGQGRSEQYF.

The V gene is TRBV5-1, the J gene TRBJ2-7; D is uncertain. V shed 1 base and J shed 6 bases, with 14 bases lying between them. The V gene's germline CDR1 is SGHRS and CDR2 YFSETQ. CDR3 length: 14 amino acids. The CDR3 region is CASSLSTTLREQYF. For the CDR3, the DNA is TGCGCCAGCAGCTTGTCCACTACCCTGCGCGAGCAGTACTTC.

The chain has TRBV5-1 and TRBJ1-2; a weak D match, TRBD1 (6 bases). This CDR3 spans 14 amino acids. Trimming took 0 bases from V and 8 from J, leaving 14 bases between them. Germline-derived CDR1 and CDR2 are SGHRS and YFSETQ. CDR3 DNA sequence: TGCGCCAGCAGCTTGGACAGGGTCGGGGCAGGCTACACCTTC. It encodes CASSLDRVGAGYTF.

In DNA, the CDR3 is TGTGCCTGTAAGCCGGGACAGAGGTTCCCTGAAGCTTTCTTT. Translation gives CACKPGQRFPEAFF. V usage is TRBV30 and J usage is TRBJ1-1; 7 nucleotides agree with TRBD1. The junction had 13 bases not matched to a gene; V was cut back by 6 bases and J by 6 bases. Germline CDR1 reads GTSNPN; CDR2 reads SVGIG (reference sequence). This CDR3 has 14 amino acids.

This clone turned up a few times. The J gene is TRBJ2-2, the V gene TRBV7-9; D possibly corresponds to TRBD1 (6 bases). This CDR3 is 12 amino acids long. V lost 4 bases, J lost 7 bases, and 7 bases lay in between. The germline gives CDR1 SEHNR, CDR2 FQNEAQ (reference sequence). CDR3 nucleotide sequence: TGTGCCAGCAGCTACAGGGACGGGGAGCTGTTTTTT. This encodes CASSYRDGELFF.

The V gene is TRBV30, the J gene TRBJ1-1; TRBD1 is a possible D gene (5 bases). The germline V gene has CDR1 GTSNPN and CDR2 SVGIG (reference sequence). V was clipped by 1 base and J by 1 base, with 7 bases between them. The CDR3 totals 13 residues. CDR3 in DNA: TGTGCCTGGAGTGGGCAGGGGAACACTGAAGCTTTCTTT. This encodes CAWSGQGNTEAFF.

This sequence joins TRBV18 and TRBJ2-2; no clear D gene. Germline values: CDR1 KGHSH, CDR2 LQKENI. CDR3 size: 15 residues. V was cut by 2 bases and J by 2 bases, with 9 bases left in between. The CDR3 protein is CASSPYRENTGELFF. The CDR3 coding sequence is TGTGCCAGCTCACCATATCGAGAAAACACCGGGGAGCTGTTTTTT.

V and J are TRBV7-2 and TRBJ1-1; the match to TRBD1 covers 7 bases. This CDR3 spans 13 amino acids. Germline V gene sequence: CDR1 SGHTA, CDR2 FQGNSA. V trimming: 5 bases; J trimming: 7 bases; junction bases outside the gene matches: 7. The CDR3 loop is CASSRRWDSEAFF. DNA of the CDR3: TGTGCCAGCAGCCGCCGTTGGGACAGTGAAGCTTTCTTT.

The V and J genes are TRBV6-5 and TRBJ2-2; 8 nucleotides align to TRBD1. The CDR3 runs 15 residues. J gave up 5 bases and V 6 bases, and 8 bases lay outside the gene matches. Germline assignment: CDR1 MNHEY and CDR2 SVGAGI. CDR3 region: CASRRQGFGTGELFF. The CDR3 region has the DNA TGTGCCAGCAGGCGACAGGGGTTTGGAACCGGGGAGCTGTTTTTT.

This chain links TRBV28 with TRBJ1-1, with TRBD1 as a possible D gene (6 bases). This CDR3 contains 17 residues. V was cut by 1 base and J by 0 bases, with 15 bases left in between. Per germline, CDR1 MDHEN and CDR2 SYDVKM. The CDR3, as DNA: TGTGCCAGCAGTTTATTGCACAGGGTGAGGATGAACACTGAAGCTTTCTTT. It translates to CASSLLHRVRMNTEAFF.

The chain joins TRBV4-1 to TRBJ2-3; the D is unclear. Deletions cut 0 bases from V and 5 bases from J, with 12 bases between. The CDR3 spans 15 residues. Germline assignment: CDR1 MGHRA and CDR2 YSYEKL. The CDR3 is CASSQDLRSRDTQYF. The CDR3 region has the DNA TGCGCCAGCAGCCAAGATCTGAGGTCGAGAGATACGCAGTATTTT.

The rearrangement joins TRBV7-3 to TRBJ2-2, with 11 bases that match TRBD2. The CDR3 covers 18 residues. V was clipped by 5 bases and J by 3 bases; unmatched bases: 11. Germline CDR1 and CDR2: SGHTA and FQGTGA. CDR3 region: CASSLEAWTSGYTGELFF. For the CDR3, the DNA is TGTGCCAGCAGCCTCGAAGCGTGGACTAGCGGGTACACCGGGGAGCTGTTTTTT. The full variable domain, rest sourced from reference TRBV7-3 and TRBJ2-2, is GAGVSQTPSNKVTEKGKYVELRCDPISGHTALYWYRQSLGQGPEFLIYFQGTGAADDSGLPNDRFFAVRPEGSVSTLKIQRTERGDSAVYLCASSLEAWTSGYTGELFFGEGSRLTVL.

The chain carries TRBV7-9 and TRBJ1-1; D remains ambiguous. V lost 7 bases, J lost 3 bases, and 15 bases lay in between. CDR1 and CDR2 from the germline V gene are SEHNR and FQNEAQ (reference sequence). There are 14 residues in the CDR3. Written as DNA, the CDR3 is TGTGCCAGCACCCACCTAGGAGGCGACACTGAAGCTTTCTTT. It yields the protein CASTHLGGDTEAFF.

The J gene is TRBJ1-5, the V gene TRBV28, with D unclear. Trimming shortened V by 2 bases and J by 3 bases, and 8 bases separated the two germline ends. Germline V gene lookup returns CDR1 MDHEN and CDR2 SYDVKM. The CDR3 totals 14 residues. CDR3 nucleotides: TGTGCCAGCAGTTTAAGAGAATACAATCAGCCCCAGCATTTT. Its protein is CASSLREYNQPQHF. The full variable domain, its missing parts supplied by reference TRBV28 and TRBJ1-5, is DVKVTQSSRYLVKRTGEKVFLECVQDMDHENMFWYRQDPGLGLRLIYFSYDVKMKEKGDIPEGYSVSREKKERFSLILESASTNQTSMYLCASSLREYNQPQHFGDGTRLSIL.

The CDR3 nucleotides are TGTGCCAGTAGAAGCGGGAGTTGGCAAGAGACCCAGTACTTC. It codes for CASRSGSWQETQYF. The rearrangement links TRBV2 to TRBJ2-5; 8 bases are shared with TRBD2. Unmatched junction bases numbered 8, after V lost 9 bases and J lost 2 bases. The CDR3 has 14 residues. Looked up from germline, CDR1 is SNHLY and CDR2 is FYNNEI.

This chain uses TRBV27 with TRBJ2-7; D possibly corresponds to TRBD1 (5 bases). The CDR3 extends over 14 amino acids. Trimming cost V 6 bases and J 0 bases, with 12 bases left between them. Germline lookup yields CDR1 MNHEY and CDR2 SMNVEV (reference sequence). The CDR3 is CASRRQSTSYEQYF. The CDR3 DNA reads TGTGCCAGCAGAAGACAGTCCACCTCCTACGAGCAGTACTTC.

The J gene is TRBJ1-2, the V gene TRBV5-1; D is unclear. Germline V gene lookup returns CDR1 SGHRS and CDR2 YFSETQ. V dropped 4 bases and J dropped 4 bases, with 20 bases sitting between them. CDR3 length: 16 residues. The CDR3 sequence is CASSPLLNSLRYGYTF. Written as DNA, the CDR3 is TGCGCCAGCAGCCCTTTGTTGAATAGTCTGCGCTATGGCTACACCTTC.